This T cell receptor (beta chain) was sequenced for a study of shared clonotypes between healthy human individuals. Study-wide points: Estimated richness was generally greater in naive than memory subsets.

Every subset's genomic DNA went evenly onto several immunoSEQ plates. Measured with immunoSEQ multiplex PCR; TCRdb has only the in-frame clones, and not every one. The repertoire consists of more than 900,000 clones, with around 82% occurring once and the leading ten covering 0.5% to 0.65%. Comments on this clone: Antigen unknown.

CDR1 and CDR2 (germline): MGHDK, SYGVNS. CDR3 size: 14 residues. V dropped 3 bases and J dropped 6 bases, with 13 bases sitting between them. This receptor was identified in a man aged 18 to 29 in good health. Some clones in this sample may be carry-over from other donors' samples. V is TRBV25-1 and J is TRBJ2-3; no clear D. Specimen: memory CD4+ T cells from PBMCs. Subset noted: CD45RA-negative fraction. CDR3 sequence (DNA): TGTGCCAGCAGTGAGTCGGTTCTACGGGATACGCAGTATTTT. This encodes CASSESVLRDTQYF.